The 10 T cell receptor beta chains below were found in one sample sequenced in a study of blood T cell repertoires in COVID-19. The protocol was immunoSEQ multiplex PCR, while the TCRdb copy is restricted to in-frame clones and leaves out a portion. The table has around 130,000 clones, around 85% seen once. The sequenced sample consisted of peripheral blood. These receptor sequences come from a man aged 55 to 70 with acute or convalescent COVID-19.

V and J are TRBV24-1 and TRBJ2-5; 8 bases are shared with TRBD2. Germline values: CDR1 KGHDR, CDR2 SFDVKD. Trimming cost V 6 bases and J 5 bases; bases outside gene matches: 10. The CDR3 consists of 15 residues. The CDR3 DNA follows: TGTGCCACCAGTTCTTCGGCCTCGGGGGGGGAGACCCAGTACTTC. The encoded protein is CATSSSASGGETQYF.

The chain recombines TRBV7-9 with TRBJ2-5, with TRBD2 identical over 9 bases. This CDR3 comprises 16 residues. Germline CDR1 is SEHNR and CDR2 is FQNEAQ (reference sequence). Germline trimming cut 4 bases from V and 5 bases from J; bases unmatched to any gene: 11. The CDR3 is CASSSAIAGVRETQYF. CDR3 DNA: TGTGCCAGCAGCTCGGCCATAGCGGGAGTGCGGGAGACCCAGTACTTC.

The chain recombines TRBV28 with TRBJ1-2, with 10 bases matching TRBD1. Per germline, CDR1 MDHEN and CDR2 SYDVKM. The CDR3 has 17 residues. With V trimmed by 5 bases and J by 5 bases, 14 bases remained unmatched. In nucleotides, the CDR3 is TGTGCCAGCAGTCCTTATACCGGGGACAGGGGCGGGTATGGCTACACCTTC. Protein: CASSPYTGDRGGYGYTF.

This clone appeared a few times. The chain employs TRBV28 and TRBJ2-3; 7 bases are shared with TRBD1. From germline, CDR1 is MDHEN and CDR2 SYDVKM. V was clipped by 7 bases and J by 2 bases; unmatched bases: 3. This CDR3 region has 13 residues. CDR3 bases: TGTGCCAGCATGACAGGGCACACAGATACGCAGTATTTT. This codes for CASMTGHTDTQYF.

The chain recombines TRBV5-1 with TRBJ2-2; 9 nucleotides align to TRBD1. V shed 4 bases, J shed 6 bases, and the junction held 7 bases outside the gene matches. The V gene's germline CDR1 is SGHRS and CDR2 YFSETQ. This CDR3 is built from 15 residues. In DNA, the CDR3 is TGCGCCAGCAGCCCCCCGGGACAGGGACCCGGGGAGCTGTTTTTT. Residues: CASSPPGQGPGELFF.

This clone has at least ten counts. The V call is TRBV9, the J call TRBJ2-2; the match to TRBD1 covers 10 bases. V gave up 0 bases and J gave up 4 bases; unmatched junction bases: 9. Germline V gene sequence: CDR1 SGDLS, CDR2 YYNGEE. This CDR3 spans 18 amino acids. The CDR3 region is CASSVVGPGQGSTGELFF. CDR3 bases: TGTGCCAGCAGCGTAGTAGGCCCGGGACAGGGGTCCACCGGGGAGCTGTTTTTT.

V is TRBV4-2 and J is TRBJ1-2; tentative D call: TRBD1 (5 bases). The CDR3 totals 16 residues. Trimming left V 1 base short and J 3 bases short, with 15 bases between. Germline values: CDR1 LGHNA, CDR2 YNFKEQ. CDR3 sequence reads: CASSQGGLSSDYGYTF. DNA for the CDR3: TGTGCCAGCAGCCAAGGGGGCCTATCGTCCGACTATGGCTACACCTTC.

The rearrangement joins TRBV11-2 to TRBJ2-2; 7 bases agree with TRBD1. Germline loops: CDR1 SGHAT, CDR2 FQNNGV. CDR3 length equals 15 residues. The V gene end was trimmed by 5 bases and the J gene end by 0 bases; junction bases not matched to a gene: 3. CDR3 sequence reads: CASSRTGANTGELFF. The CDR3 DNA reads TGTGCCAGCAGCCGTACAGGGGCGAACACCGGGGAGCTGTTTTTT.

This chain connects TRBV6-5 to TRBJ1-2; possibly TRBD1 for D (5 bases). The CDR3 sequence is 13 residues long. V gave up 2 bases and J gave up 8 bases, with 12 bases separating them. From germline, CDR1 is MNHEY and CDR2 SVGAGI. The DNA for the CDR3 is TGTGCCAGCAGTTACGGCAGGGCCGGGGGCTACACCTTC. This sequence encodes CASSYGRAGGYTF.

There are many counts of this clone. The chain uses TRBV5-5 and TRBJ2-2; 7 bases map to TRBD1. This CDR3 is built from 14 residues. Germline CDR1 is SGHKS and CDR2 is YYEKEE (reference sequence). Trimming cost V 5 bases and J 6 bases; bases outside gene matches: 7. The CDR3 region has the DNA TGTGCCAGCAGGCATGGGACAGTCGCCGGGGAGCTGTTTTTT. Translated, it gives CASRHGTVAGELFF.